These T cell receptor beta chains were read from a single sample in a study of Graves' ophthalmopathy and Graves' hyperthyroidism. One entry per CDR3 protein, called by TCRdb with MiXCR from the multiplex PCR reads. The sample yields 300,000 to 400,000 distinct CDR3 sequences, 17% seen once. Sequenced sample: peripheral blood. The receptors were sampled from an adult man with Graves' ophthalmopathy. The CDR3 runs from the conserved cysteine through the conserved F or W. Fields, in order: D gene, V gene, J gene, clone size, CDR3 protein, CDR3 DNA. The D gene is left open where the match is weak. Not all rows give a size; the values are once, few, many and, for expanded clones, a class.

.	TRBV11-1	TRBJ1-5	many	CASSSGKQGWGQPQHF	TGTGCCAGCAGCTCCGGAAAACAAGGGTGGGGTCAGCCCCAGCATTTT
.	TRBV20-1	TRBJ2-4	many	CSARPGTKNIQYF	TGCAGTGCCAGACCGGGGACTAAAAACATTCAGTACTTC
.	TRBV7-8	TRBJ1-1	many	CASSLAVDRGYTEAFF	TGTGCCAGCAGCTTAGCGGTTGACCGGGGCTACACTGAAGCTTTCTTT
TRBD1	TRBV10-1	TRBJ2-7	many	CASSEQWTGSEQYF	TGCGCCAGCAGTGAGCAATGGACAGGCTCTGAGCAGTACTTC
.	TRBV6-1	TRBJ2-4	.	CASSTLTSWGGWAKNLQYF	TGTGCCAGCAGTACCCTGACTAGCTGGGGGGGCTGGGCCAAAAACCTTCAGTACTTC
TRBD1	TRBV27	TRBJ1-2	many	CASRPLRTGGDGYTF	TGTGCTAGCAGGCCCCTGCGGACAGGGGGCGACGGCTACACCTTC
.	TRBV5-1	TRBJ2-7	few	CASSLTGRGKYEQYF	TGCGCCAGCAGCTTGACAGGGCGTGGTAAATACGAGCAGTACTTC
TRBD1	TRBV12-3/TRBV12-4	TRBJ1-5	few	CASSFGTGGDQPQHF	TGTGCCAGCAGTTTCGGGACAGGGGGTGATCAGCCCCAGCATTTT
.	TRBV19	TRBJ1-1	once	CASSIGGSRLLNTEAFF	TGTGCCAGTAGTATTGGCGGCAGCCGCCTATTGAACACTGAAGCTTTCTTT
TRBD1	TRBV19	TRBJ1-1	many	CASSTTGANTEAFF	TGTGCCAGTAGTACCACAGGGGCAAACACTGAAGCTTTCTTT
.	TRBV11-1	TRBJ1-2	many	CASSWKGAVNYGYTF	TGTGCCAGCAGCTGGAAAGGGGCAGTGAACTATGGCTACACCTTC
.	TRBV28	TRBJ1-2	.	CASTGQGWYGYTF	TGTGCCAGCACTGGGCAGGGGTGGTATGGCTACACCTTC
.	TRBV29-1	TRBJ2-5	many	CSVGNRPETQYF	TGCAGCGTCGGGAACCGGCCAGAGACCCAGTACTTC
TRBD1	TRBV15	TRBJ2-7	.	CATSRVDRGYEQYF	TGTGCCACCAGCAGAGTGGACAGGGGCTACGAGCAGTACTTC
.	TRBV6-2/TRBV6-3	TRBJ2-5	many	CASSLDSAKLWTQYF	TGTGCCAGCAGCTTGGACTCTGCTAAATTGTGGACCCAGTACTTC
.	TRBV6-5	TRBJ1-5	many	CASSTGGWQPQHF	TGTGCCAGCAGCACCGGGGGTTGGCAGCCCCAGCATTTT
.	TRBV4-3	TRBJ2-7	many	CASSQDPAGRYEQYF	TGCGCCAGCAGCCAAGATCCGGCAGGGCGGTACGAGCAGTACTTC
.	TRBV7-2	TRBJ1-2	many	CASSLLQGLYGYTF	TGTGCCAGCAGCTTATTGCAGGGCCTCTATGGCTACACCTTC
TRBD1	TRBV12-3/TRBV12-4	TRBJ2-5	many	CASSLRTGGVGETQYF	TGTGCCAGCAGTTTACGAACAGGGGGAGTTGGAGAGACCCAGTACTTC
.	TRBV29-1	TRBJ2-5	many	CSAGGQETQYF	TGCAGTGCTGGCGGCCAAGAGACCCAGTACTTC
.	TRBV12-3/TRBV12-4	TRBJ2-6	many	CASSSTQLISGANVLTF	TGTGCCAGCAGTTCCACCCAACTGATCTCTGGGGCCAACGTCCTGACTTTC
.	TRBV7-2	TRBJ1-1	many	CASRQRGLLGTEAFF	TGTGCCAGCAGGCAAAGAGGTCTCTTGGGCACTGAAGCTTTCTTT
TRBD2	TRBV29-1	TRBJ2-7	many	CSVERGRLQYF	TGCAGCGTTGAGCGGGGGAGGCTACAGTACTTC
.	TRBV18	TRBJ2-7	.	CASSPQKYPYEQYF	TGTGCCAGCTCACCACAAAAGTACCCCTACGAGCAGTACTTC
.	TRBV5-1	TRBJ1-1	many	CASSSVGRNTEAFF	TGCGCCAGCAGCTCCGTGGGGCGGAACACTGAAGCTTTCTTT
.	TRBV20-1	TRBJ1-3	many	CSAARTRAGGNTIYF	TGCAGTGCCGCCAGAACGAGGGCTGGTGGAAACACCATATATTTT
.	TRBV4-2	TRBJ2-7	many	CASRTTRALGEQYF	TGTGCCAGCAGAACAACCCGGGCATTGGGCGAGCAGTACTTC
.	TRBV13	TRBJ2-7	many	CASSLKGSSYEQYF	TGTGCCAGCAGCTTAAAAGGGAGCTCCTACGAGCAGTACTTC
TRBD1	TRBV28	TRBJ1-2	many	CASSLGGQSYGYTF	TGTGCCAGCAGTTTAGGGGGACAGTCCTATGGCTACACCTTC
.	TRBV20-1	TRBJ1-1	.	CSASQGAAEAFF	TGCAGTGCTAGTCAAGGGGCTGCTGAAGCTTTCTTT
.	TRBV6-1	TRBJ1-3	.	CASSGASGLYSGNTIFF	TGTGCCAGCAGTGGGGCGTCAGGACTGTACTCTGGAAACACCATATTTTTT
.	TRBV4-3	TRBJ2-7	many	CASSQEWPGVSYEQYF	TGCGCCAGCAGCCAAGAGTGGCCGGGAGTCTCCTACGAGCAGTACTTC
.	TRBV20-1	TRBJ2-7	many	CSARETYEQYF	TGCAGTGCTAGAGAAACCTACGAGCAGTACTTC